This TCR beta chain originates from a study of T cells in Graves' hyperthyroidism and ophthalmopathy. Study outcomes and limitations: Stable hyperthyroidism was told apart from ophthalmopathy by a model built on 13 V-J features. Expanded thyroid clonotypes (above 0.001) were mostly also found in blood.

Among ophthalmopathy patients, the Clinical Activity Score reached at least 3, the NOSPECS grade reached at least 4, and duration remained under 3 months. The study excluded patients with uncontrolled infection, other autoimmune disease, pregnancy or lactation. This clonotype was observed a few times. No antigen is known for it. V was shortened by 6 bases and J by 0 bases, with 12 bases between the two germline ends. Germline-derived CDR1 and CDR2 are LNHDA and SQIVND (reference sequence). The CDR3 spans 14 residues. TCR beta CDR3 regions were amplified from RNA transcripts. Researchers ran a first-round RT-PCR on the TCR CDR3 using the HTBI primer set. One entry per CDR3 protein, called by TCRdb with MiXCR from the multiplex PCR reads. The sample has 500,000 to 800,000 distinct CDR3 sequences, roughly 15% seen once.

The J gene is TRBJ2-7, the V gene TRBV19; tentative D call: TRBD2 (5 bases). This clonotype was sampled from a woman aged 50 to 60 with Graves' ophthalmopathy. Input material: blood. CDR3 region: CASRREGSSYEQYF. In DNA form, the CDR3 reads TGTGCCAGTAGAAGGGAAGGGAGCTCCTACGAGCAGTACTTC.